These 12 T cell receptor beta chains came from one sample sequenced in a study of monozygotic twins with inflammatory bowel disease. TCRdb reanalyzed the 5' RACE reads, giving one entry per CDR3 protein sequence and no DNA. The listing records hundreds of thousands of distinct CDR3 sequences. The sample comprised blood. These receptors came from a human donor with ulcerative colitis or Crohn's disease, or a healthy co-twin of an affected twin (not recorded which).

The chain couples TRBV20-1 to TRBJ2-1; TCRdb's D gene call, TRBD1, goes unchecked for lack of DNA. This CDR3 is built from 12 residues. Germline CDR1 is DFQATT and CDR2 is SNEGSKA (reference sequence). CDR3 sequence: CSARPLHNEQFF.

The rearrangement uses TRBV6-5 and TRBJ2-1. The CDR3 length is 11 residues. CDR1 and CDR2 from the germline V gene are MNHEY and SVGAGI. Here the CDR3 reads CASSYSKEQFF.

This chain connects TRBV19 to TRBJ2-1; there is no DNA to check the TCRdb D call of TRBD2. CDR3 length: 15 residues. Looked up from germline, CDR1 is LNHDA and CDR2 is SQIVND (reference sequence). CDR3 region: CASSIASGRADEQFF.

CDR3 protein: CASSSGTAWRAFF. This rearrangement joins TRBV5-6 to TRBJ1-1; TCRdb reports TRBD1, a call that lacks DNA to check it against. Germline CDR1 is SGHDT and CDR2 is YYEEEE. This CDR3 is built from 13 residues.

The V gene is TRBV7-8, the J gene TRBJ2-3. Germline V gene sequence: CDR1 SGHVS, CDR2 FQNEAQ. CDR3 length: 19 residues. CDR3 sequence: CASSDITYEVPNSADTQYF.

The chain joins TRBV24-1 to TRBJ2-2. CDR3 length: 13 residues. Germline V gives CDR1 KGHDR, CDR2 SFDVKD. CDR3 region: CATSELYTGELFF.

The rearrangement joins TRBV7-8 to TRBJ1-1; TCRdb selects TRBD1, and the lack of DNA leaves this call unchecked. The CDR3 extends over 13 amino acids. Germline V gene sequence: CDR1 SGHVS, CDR2 FQNEAQ. CDR3: CASSLAEGVEAFF. Based on the CDR3 plus reference TRBV7-8 and TRBJ1-1, the full variable domain is GAGVSQSPRYKVAKRGQDVALRCDPISGHVSLFWYQQALGQGPEFLTYFQNEAQLDKSGLPSDRFFAERPEGSVSTLKIQRTQQEDSAVYLCASSLAEGVEAFFGQGTRLTVV.

This chain joins TRBV20-1 and TRBJ2-5; TCRdb indicates TRBD2, and absent DNA this call remains unverified. CDR1 and CDR2 (germline): DFQATT, SNEGSKA (reference sequence). This CDR3 has 17 residues. CDR3 loop: CSARDLAEGMGEETQYF.

The chain employs TRBV5-1 and TRBJ2-7; TCRdb designates TRBD1, a call that cannot be tested without DNA. In germline, CDR1 is SGHRS, CDR2 YFSETQ. The CDR3 sequence is 15 residues long. CDR3 residues: CASSYPKQGAYEQYF. Full variable domain (outside the CDR3, taken from reference TRBV5-1 and TRBJ2-7): KAGVTQTPRYLIKTRGQQVTLSCSPISGHRSVSWYQQTPGQGLQFLFEYFSETQRNKGNFPGRFSGRQFSNSRSEMNVSTLELGDSALYLCASSYPKQGAYEQYFGPGTRLTVT.

This chain joins TRBV7-9 and TRBJ1-3; TCRdb lists TRBD1, though no DNA is available to test this call. Per germline, CDR1 SEHNR and CDR2 FQNEAQ (reference sequence). The CDR3 is made up of 14 amino acids. CDR3 amino acids: CASSPGTTGNTIYF.

J is TRBJ2-3 and V is TRBV10-3; the D call from TCRdb, TRBD1, cannot be confirmed without DNA. Germline values: CDR1 ENHRY, CDR2 SYGVKD. This CDR3 region has 15 residues. The CDR3 is CATNPRVLSTDTQYF.

The chain carries TRBV5-1 and TRBJ2-2; checking the TCRdb D call of TRBD2 is not possible without DNA. The V gene's germline CDR1 is SGHRS and CDR2 YFSETQ. This CDR3 is 15 amino acids long. The CDR3: CASGRLAENTGELFF.